This TCR beta chain was observed in a study of monozygotic twins with inflammatory bowel disease. Study observations and caveats: The authors note that differing immunosuppressive treatments may have added variability to patient repertoires. A reduction in TCRbeta diversity (inverse Simpson) was seen in IBD patients relative to healthy co-twins. Cells of different T cell subtypes could not be told apart.

T cells were not sorted, and total RNA was isolated straight from whole blood. Concerning this clonotype: The antigen is undetermined.

TCRdb reworked the 5' RACE reads into one entry per CDR3 protein, no DNA. The sample has 150,000 to 200,000 distinct CDR3 sequences. The sequence was collected from a human donor with ulcerative colitis or Crohn's disease, or a healthy co-twin of an affected twin (not recorded which). The sequenced sample was blood.

This CDR3 is CASSSGLAGGHSNTGELFF. The genes are TRBV5-1 and TRBJ2-2; TCRdb picks TRBD2, but there is no DNA to check that call. The CDR3 covers 19 residues. CDR1 is SGHRS, CDR2 YFSETQ, per germline.